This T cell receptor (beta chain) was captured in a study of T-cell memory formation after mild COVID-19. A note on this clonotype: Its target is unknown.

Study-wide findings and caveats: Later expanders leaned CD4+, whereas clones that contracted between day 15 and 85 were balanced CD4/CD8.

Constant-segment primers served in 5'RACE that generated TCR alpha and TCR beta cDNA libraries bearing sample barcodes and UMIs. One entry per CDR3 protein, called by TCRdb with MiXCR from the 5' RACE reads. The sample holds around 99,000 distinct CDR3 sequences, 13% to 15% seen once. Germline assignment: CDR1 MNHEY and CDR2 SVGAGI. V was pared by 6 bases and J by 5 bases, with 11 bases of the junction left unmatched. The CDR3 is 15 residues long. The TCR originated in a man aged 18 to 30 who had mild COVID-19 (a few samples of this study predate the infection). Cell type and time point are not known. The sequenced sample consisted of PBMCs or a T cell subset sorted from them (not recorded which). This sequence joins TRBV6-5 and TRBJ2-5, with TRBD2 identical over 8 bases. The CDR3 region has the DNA TGTGCCAGCAGCCCTTCGGGGGGGCGCGGGGAGACCCAGTACTTC. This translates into CASSPSGGRGETQYF.